One and the same sample provided the 7 T cell receptor beta chains below, sequenced in a study of cytomegalovirus exposure and HLA in healthy donors. Method: immunoSEQ multiplex PCR; TCRdb's copy keeps in-frame clones and lacks some. The sample comprises around 150,000 clones, 91% of which are singletons, and approximately 2.9% rests with the top ten. The specimen was PBMCs. The receptors originated from a woman between 18 and 29 years old in good health and CMV-seropositive.

This sequence joins TRBV13 and TRBJ2-7; 7 nucleotides agree with TRBD1. CDR3 length equals 16 residues. CDR1 is PRHDT and CDR2 is FYEKMQ in the germline V gene (reference sequence). Trimming removed 6 bases from V and 1 base from J; junction bases left unmatched: 12. The CDR3 region has the DNA TGTGCCAGCAGTACCGACCCGACAGGGAAATCCTACGAGCAGTACTTC. Translating it yields CASSTDPTGKSYEQYF. Variable domain in full (rest from reference TRBV13 and TRBJ2-7): AAGVIQSPRHLIKEKRETATLKCYPIPRHDTVYWYQQGPGQDPQFLISFYEKMQSDKGSIPDRFSAQQFSDYHSELNMSSLELGDSALYFCASSTDPTGKSYEQYFGPGTRLTVT.

The V gene is TRBV4-1, the J gene TRBJ2-1; 11 bases fit TRBD2. CDR1 and CDR2 from the germline V gene are MGHRA and YSYEKL. J gave up 10 bases and V 3 bases, and 17 bases lay outside the gene matches. The CDR3 is 18 residues long. The CDR3 protein is CASSQVNSGRAFLREQFF. CDR3 DNA sequence: TGCGCCAGCAGCCAGGTTAATAGCGGGAGGGCCTTCCTTCGGGAGCAGTTCTTC.

The gene calls are TRBV18 and TRBJ2-7; D is unclear. The V gene lost 3 bases and the J gene lost 2 bases, with 8 bases spanning the gap. Germline CDR1 is KGHSH and CDR2 is LQKENI. CDR3 length equals 13 residues. The CDR3 DNA is TGTGCCAGCTCACCCGGAACTACCTACGAGCAGTACTTC. Protein: CASSPGTTYEQYF.

The chain has TRBV11-1 and TRBJ2-7, with D hard to call. Germline V CDR1 and CDR2: SGHAT, FQDESV (reference sequence). This CDR3 has 13 residues. Trimming shortened V by 0 bases and J by 0 bases, and 3 bases separated the two germline ends. The CDR3 nucleotides read TGTGCCAGCAGCTTAGCCTACTCCTACGAGCAGTACTTC. The encoded protein is CASSLAYSYEQYF.

The V gene is TRBV9, the J gene TRBJ2-5, with 11 bases matching TRBD2. The CDR3 consists of 16 residues. Losses at the gene ends were 2 bases for V and 5 bases for J; bases not matched to a gene: 8. CDR1 is SGDLS and CDR2 is YYNGEE in the germline V gene. The chain's CDR3 is CASSVYSGGALETQYF. The CDR3 nucleotides are TGTGCCAGCAGCGTCTATAGCGGGGGGGCTCTGGAGACCCAGTACTTC.

The chain has TRBV9 and TRBJ2-3; TRBD2 matches 15 bases. Trimming cost V 0 bases and J 3 bases; bases outside gene matches: 2. The germline gives CDR1 SGDLS, CDR2 YYNGEE. CDR3 length: 17 amino acids. CDR3 protein: CASSVGTSGRGTDTQYF. CDR3 coding DNA: TGTGCCAGCAGCGTAGGGACTAGCGGGAGGGGTACAGATACGCAGTATTTT.

This chain uses TRBV5-1 with TRBJ2-2; 7 positions match TRBD2. Germline values: CDR1 SGHRS, CDR2 YFSETQ. V was pared by 5 bases and J by 4 bases, with 8 bases of the junction left unmatched. This CDR3 is built from 15 residues. CDR3 in DNA: TGCGCCAGCAGTTCCGGCGGGAGTGTCACCGGGGAGCTGTTTTTT. As protein: CASSSGGSVTGELFF.